This TCR beta chain was retrieved from a study of T-cell memory formation after mild COVID-19. Study details: Among the donors, TCR clusters were largely specific to each donor.

Remarks on this clonotype: Its cognate antigen is unknown.

V lost 0 bases, J lost 1 base, and 4 bases stayed unmatched. The CDR3 has 15 amino acids. The V gene's germline CDR1 is DFQATT and CDR2 SNEGSKA (reference sequence). Study-wide points: Some clones that responded turned up in pre-infection memory, which suggests that cross-reactive memory joined in. Clones contracting day 15 to 85 were balanced CD4/CD8; later expanders leaned CD4+.

TCRdb reanalysed the 5' RACE reads using MiXCR and keeps one entry per CDR3 protein. The top ten hold around 20% of the sample, which has about 340,000 distinct CDR3 sequences, approximately 22% seen once. Sequenced sample: PBMCs or a T cell subset sorted from them (not recorded which). The sequence derives from a man younger than 30 who had mild COVID-19 (a few samples of this study predate the infection). Cell type and time point are not known. The chain is built from TRBV20-1 and TRBJ2-5, with 8 positions matching TRBD2. As DNA, the CDR3 is TGCAGTGCTAGAGATCACGGGGGGGGCCAAGAGACCCAGTACTTC. Translated, it gives CSARDHGGGQETQYF.